Presented here are 22 T cell receptor beta chains from one specimen sequenced in a study of B cell selection in AIRE deficiency. Method: immunoSEQ multiplex PCR; TCRdb's copy keeps in-frame clones and lacks some. The sample shows roughly 25,000 clones, around 95% of them seen only once. The sorted conventional CD4 T cells were gated as CD4+CD127+. The sequencing input was CD4+CD127+ conventional T cells sorted from PBMCs. Source of these receptors: a human donor in good health.

The rearrangement joins TRBV19 to TRBJ2-1, with 7 bases aligning to TRBD2. The CDR3 is 15 residues long. V lost 6 bases, J lost 0 bases, and 5 bases stayed unmatched. The V gene's germline CDR1 is LNHDA and CDR2 SQIVND (reference sequence). The CDR3 protein is CASRLAPSSYNEQFF. For the CDR3, the DNA is TGTGCCAGTAGACTAGCGCCGAGCTCCTACAATGAGCAGTTCTTC. The full variable domain, in which reference TRBV19 and TRBJ2-1 provide the parts outside the CDR3, is DGGITQSPKYLFRKEGQNVTLSCEQNLNHDAMYWYRQDPGQGLRLIYYSQIVNDFQKGDIAEGYSVSREKKESFPLTVTSAQKNPTAFYLCASRLAPSSYNEQFFGPGTRLTVL.

The V call is TRBV6-5, the J call TRBJ2-3; D is unclear. The V gene's germline CDR1 is MNHEY and CDR2 SVGAGI. CDR3 length: 14 residues. V lost 2 bases and J 0 bases, leaving 6 bases between the germline ends. Here the CDR3 reads CASSYETSTDTQYF. The CDR3 nucleotides are TGTGCCAGCAGTTACGAGACAAGCACAGATACGCAGTATTTT.

Only one count was recorded for this clone. The chain recombines TRBV18 with TRBJ2-1; D uncertain. V was cut by 1 base and J by 7 bases, with 11 bases left in between. The CDR3 runs 14 residues. In germline, CDR1 is KGHSH, CDR2 LQKENI. The CDR3 here is CASSPRGASNEQFF. The CDR3 nucleotides are TGTGCCAGCTCACCACGTGGCGCTTCTAATGAGCAGTTCTTC. Based on the CDR3 plus reference TRBV18 and TRBJ2-1, the full variable domain is NAGVMQNPRHLVRRRGQEARLRCSPMKGHSHVYWYRQLPEEGLKFMVYLQKENIIDESGMPKERFSAEFPKEGPSILRIQQVVRGDSAAYFCASSPRGASNEQFFGPGTRLTVL.

The table lists this clone with a few counts. CDR3 residues: CATSRDQPLPYTF. CDR3 DNA: TGTGCCACCAGCAGAGATCAGCCTCTACCCTACACCTTC. This chain joins TRBV15 and TRBJ1-2; D is uncertain. The V gene's germline CDR1 is LNHNV and CDR2 YYDKDF (reference sequence). CDR3 length: 13 residues. Trimming left V 0 bases short and J 10 bases short, with 12 bases between.

On this clone: Compared with germline, one end of the junction differs, possibly owing to a read error. The chain uses TRBV7-7 and TRBJ2-5, with 12 nucleotides matching TRBD2. CDR3 length: 16 residues. Looked up from germline, CDR1 is SSHAT and CDR2 is FNYEAQ (reference sequence). The DNA for the CDR3 is TGTGCTAGCAGCTTCGCCTCGGGACTAGCGGGAGAGACCCAGTACTTC. Amino acid sequence: CASSFASGLAGETQYF.

This clone was detected only a few times. The V gene is TRBV19, the J gene TRBJ1-6; D gene ambiguous. This CDR3 is built from 12 residues. Trimming pared 5 bases from V and 13 bases from J, leaving 12 bases between. Germline V gene sequence: CDR1 LNHDA, CDR2 SQIVND (reference sequence). CDR3: CASSSRPWPLHF. The CDR3 bases are TGTGCCAGTAGTTCACGGCCCTGGCCCCTCCACTTT.

J is TRBJ2-1 and V is TRBV5-8; D is unresolved. Trimming shortened V by 2 bases and J by 10 bases, and 13 bases separated the two germline ends. CDR3 size: 13 residues. Germline CDR1 and CDR2: SGHTS and YDEGEE. The CDR3: CASSFRLAKEQFF. For the CDR3, the DNA is TGTGCCAGCAGCTTTCGGTTGGCCAAGGAGCAGTTCTTC.

The V gene is TRBV2, the J gene TRBJ2-3; maybe TRBD1 (5 bases). With 5 bases removed from V and 2 bases from J, the gap between germline ends came to 14 bases. Germline lookup yields CDR1 SNHLY and CDR2 FYNNEI. The CDR3 length is 15 residues. Here the CDR3 reads CASSSQGSFTDTQYF. The CDR3 nucleotides read TGTGCCAGCAGTAGCCAGGGAAGCTTCACAGATACGCAGTATTTT.

This chain uses TRBV18 with TRBJ1-5, with a weak D call TRBD1 (5 bases). V was trimmed by 4 bases and J by 7 bases, leaving 11 bases between them. This CDR3 comprises 13 residues. CDR1 is KGHSH, CDR2 LQKENI, per germline. The CDR3 spells CASSLQGSQPQHF. The CDR3 DNA reads TGTGCCAGCTCACTGCAGGGTTCCCAGCCCCAGCATTTT.

The J gene is TRBJ1-1, the V gene TRBV7-2; D ambiguous. Trimming left V 0 bases short and J 0 bases short, with 8 bases between. The CDR3 consists of 15 residues. Germline V gene data show CDR1 as SGHTA and CDR2 as FQGNSA. The CDR3 spells CASSLALGMNTEAFF. The CDR3 bases are TGTGCCAGCAGCTTAGCGCTAGGGATGAACACTGAAGCTTTCTTT.

The rearrangement uses TRBV30 and TRBJ1-2; no clear D gene. The germline V and J ends were trimmed by 3 bases and 4 bases, with 6 bases remaining between them. This CDR3 spans 11 amino acids. Germline V gives CDR1 GTSNPN, CDR2 SVGIG (reference sequence). The CDR3 here is CAWSQLYGYTF. The CDR3 DNA sequence: TGTGCCTGGAGCCAACTCTATGGCTACACCTTC.

The chain links TRBV15 to TRBJ2-7; D not resolved. This CDR3 has 12 amino acids. V was trimmed by 0 bases and J by 7 bases, leaving 7 bases between them. The germline V gene has CDR1 LNHNV and CDR2 YYDKDF (reference sequence). The CDR3 nucleotides read TGTGCCACCAGCAGAGATAAAGGAGAGCAGTACTTC. This codes for CATSRDKGEQYF.

This clone was picked up one time. The gene calls are TRBV18 and TRBJ1-5; no clear D. The CDR3 consists of 12 residues. Germline CDR1 reads KGHSH; CDR2 reads LQKENI. Trimming removed 6 bases from V and 7 bases from J, with 10 bases in between. In DNA, the CDR3 is TGTGCCAGCTCCACGGAAGGGCAGCCCCAGCATTTT. Translated, it gives CASSTEGQPQHF.

V gene TRBV29-1 combines with J gene TRBJ1-1; D may be TRBD1 (5 bases). The germline CDR1 and CDR2 sequences are SQVTM and ANQGSEA. The V end lost 0 bases, the J end lost 1 base, and 12 bases lay between the germline ends. There are 15 residues in the CDR3. CDR3 nucleotide sequence: TGCAGCGTTGAAGATTGGCAGAGGGGGAACACTGAAGCTTTCTTT. This gives the protein CSVEDWQRGNTEAFF.

This clone was observed once. This chain connects TRBV6-1 to TRBJ1-3; D unclear. Germline V gene sequence: CDR1 MNHNS, CDR2 SASEGT. This CDR3 region has 13 residues. With 3 bases removed from V and 8 bases from J, the gap between germline ends came to 11 bases. DNA for the CDR3: TGTGCCAGCAGTGACGTCGGCGCGTACACCATATATTTT. This codes for CASSDVGAYTIYF.

In its sample, this clone was seen once. The genes are TRBV7-9 and TRBJ1-2; D not certain. Trimming stripped 1 base from V and 8 bases from J, with 14 bases between. Germline loops: CDR1 SEHNR, CDR2 FQNEAQ (reference sequence). The CDR3 contains 14 residues. The DNA for the CDR3 is TGTGCCAGCAGCTTAGGGGCCATTCAAGAGGGCTACACCTTC. Amino acid sequence: CASSLGAIQEGYTF. The whole variable domain, remainder taken from reference TRBV7-9 and TRBJ1-2, is DTGVSQNPRHKITKRGQNVTFRCDPISEHNRLYWYRQTLGQGPEFLTYFQNEAQLEKSRLLSDRFSAERPKGSFSTLEIQRTEQGDSAMYLCASSLGAIQEGYTFGSGTRLTVV.

The chain recombines TRBV11-3 with TRBJ2-7; 8 bases align to TRBD2. Germline trimming cut 5 bases from V and 4 bases from J; bases unmatched to any gene: 16. CDR3 length equals 17 residues. CDR1 is SGHNT and CDR2 is YENEEA in the germline V gene. In nucleotides, the CDR3 is TGTGCCAGCAGCCGCCGTACAATAACTAGCGGAGCGTACGAGCAGTACTTC. It encodes CASSRRTITSGAYEQYF.

The rearrangement links TRBV6-6 to TRBJ1-3, with a weak D call TRBD1 (6 bases). The length of the CDR3 is 16 residues. Looked up from germline, CDR1 is MNHNY and CDR2 is SVGAGI (reference sequence). V shed 7 bases and J shed 0 bases, with 16 bases lying between them. The DNA for the CDR3 is TGTGCCAGCAAAAGGGGGGGCGAGAGCTCTGGAAACACCATATATTTT. It yields the protein CASKRGGESSGNTIYF.

V gene TRBV6-1 combines with J gene TRBJ1-5; 7 bases agree with TRBD1. The CDR3 is 12 amino acids. Per germline, CDR1 MNHNS and CDR2 SASEGT. CDR3 loop: CATGTANQPQHF. The CDR3 region has the DNA TGTGCGACCGGGACAGCGAATCAGCCCCAGCATTTT.

The J gene is TRBJ2-3, the V gene TRBV25-1; 10 bases line up with TRBD2. V trimming: 4 bases; J trimming: 2 bases; junction bases outside the gene matches: 12. Germline lookup yields CDR1 MGHDK and CDR2 SYGVNS. The CDR3 loop spans 18 amino acids. The CDR3 sequence: CASSGGLAGEAITDTQYF. CDR3 in DNA: TGTGCCAGCAGTGGCGGGCTAGCGGGGGAGGCTATCACAGATACGCAGTATTTT.

The genes are TRBV6-1 and TRBJ1-2; possibly TRBD1 for D (5 bases). This CDR3 region has 12 residues. V lost 5 bases to trimming and J lost 8 bases, with 12 bases between them. Germline CDR1 is MNHNS and CDR2 is SASEGT. CDR3 sequence reads: CASSRLGDGYTF. In nucleotides, the CDR3 is TGTGCCAGCAGTCGACTAGGGGACGGCTACACCTTC.

The chain carries TRBV6-1 and TRBJ1-1; 8 positions agree with TRBD1. CDR1 is MNHNS, CDR2 SASEGT, per germline. The CDR3 covers 14 residues. The junction had 11 bases not matched to a gene; V was cut back by 4 bases and J by 10 bases. The CDR3 sequence is CASSARQGRVAAFF. As DNA, the CDR3 is TGTGCCAGCAGTGCCAGACAGGGGAGGGTCGCAGCTTTCTTT.